Sequencing of this T cell receptor (beta chain) was carried out in a study of long-term antiretroviral therapy in people with HIV. The study's findings and limits: Controls showed broader CDR3 length ranges than did the HIV repertoires.

As regards this clone: Its matching antigen is unknown.

Trimming removed 4 bases at V and 1 base at J, with 11 bases between. The germline V gene encodes CDR1 SGHRS and CDR2 YFSETQ. The CDR3 spans 14 residues. A v3.0 immunoSEQ assay was performed at survey level. Method: immunoSEQ multiplex PCR; TCRdb's copy keeps in-frame clones and lacks some. Of over 40,000 clones detected, about 95% appear once; the ten largest clones hold roughly 2.5%. The material sequenced was unsorted PBMCs, taken 3.7 years after starting antiretroviral therapy. The sequence was obtained from a woman between 45 and 65 years old with HIV. The chain uses TRBV5-1 and TRBJ1-1; no reliable D call. CDR3 nucleotides: TGCGCCAGCAGCGGCGGACCTGCGAACACTGAAGCTTTCTTT. It encodes CASSGGPANTEAFF.